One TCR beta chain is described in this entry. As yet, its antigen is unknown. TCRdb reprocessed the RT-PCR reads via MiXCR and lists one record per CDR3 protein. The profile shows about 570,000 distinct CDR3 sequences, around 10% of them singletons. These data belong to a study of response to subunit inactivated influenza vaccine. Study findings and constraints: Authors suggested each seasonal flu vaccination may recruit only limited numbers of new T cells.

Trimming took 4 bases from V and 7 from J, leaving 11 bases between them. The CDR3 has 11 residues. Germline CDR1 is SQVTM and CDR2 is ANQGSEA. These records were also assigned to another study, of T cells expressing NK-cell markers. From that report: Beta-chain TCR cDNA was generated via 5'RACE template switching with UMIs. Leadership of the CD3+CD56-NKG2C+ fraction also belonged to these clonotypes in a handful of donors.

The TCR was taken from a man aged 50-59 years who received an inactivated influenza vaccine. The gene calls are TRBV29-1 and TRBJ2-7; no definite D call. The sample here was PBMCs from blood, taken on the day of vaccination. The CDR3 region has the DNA TGCAGCGTTGGGGTCCTTGGGGAGCAGTACTTC. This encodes CSVGVLGEQYF.